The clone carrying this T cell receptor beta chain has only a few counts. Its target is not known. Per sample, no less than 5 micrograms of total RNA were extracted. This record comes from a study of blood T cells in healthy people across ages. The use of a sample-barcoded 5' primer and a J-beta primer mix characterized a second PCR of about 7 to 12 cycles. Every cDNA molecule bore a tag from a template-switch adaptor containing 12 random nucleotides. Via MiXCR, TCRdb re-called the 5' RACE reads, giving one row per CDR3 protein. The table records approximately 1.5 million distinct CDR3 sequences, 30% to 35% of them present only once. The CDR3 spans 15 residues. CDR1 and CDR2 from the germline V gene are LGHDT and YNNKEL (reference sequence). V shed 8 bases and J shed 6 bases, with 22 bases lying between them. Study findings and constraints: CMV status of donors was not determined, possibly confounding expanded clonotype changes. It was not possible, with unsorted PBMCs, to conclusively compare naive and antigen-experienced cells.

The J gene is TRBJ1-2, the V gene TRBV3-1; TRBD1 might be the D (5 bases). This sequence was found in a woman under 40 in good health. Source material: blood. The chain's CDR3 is CASGYGQLGGDGYTF. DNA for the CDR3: TGTGCCAGCGGATATGGACAACTCGGTGGTGATGGCTACACCTTC.